A selection of T cell receptor beta chains follows, all from one sample in a study of cytomegalovirus exposure and HLA in healthy donors. Sequencing was performed with immunoSEQ multiplex PCR; in TCRdb, only in-frame clones are kept and a portion is missing. This sample has 100,000 to 150,000 clones, with 75% to 85% found just once. The source material was PBMCs. Source of these receptors: a young man in good health and CMV-seropositive. Both conserved end residues are part of each CDR3. A D gene is named only where the DNA matches it firmly. A clone size is listed for some rows: how often the clone was seen (once, few, many), or a class if it is expanded.

j_call | d_call | v_call | clone_size | cdr3_nt | cdr3_aa
TRBJ1-6 | TRBD1 | TRBV5-1 | . | TGCGCCAGCAGCTTGCAGGGACAGGGGACTTTTTCCTTTAATTCACCCCTCCACTTT | CASSLQGQGTFSFNSPLHF
TRBJ1-6 | TRBD1 | TRBV28 | once | TGTGCCAGCAGGTCCCTTGGCCGGGACAGGGGTCTTCAGAATTCACCCCTCCACTTT | CASRSLGRDRGLQNSPLHF
TRBJ1-2 | TRBD1 | TRBV5-1 | . | TGCGCCAGCAGCTGGACAGGGGATTTTGACTATGGCTACACCTTC | CASSWTGDFDYGYTF
TRBJ1-6 | . | TRBV5-5 | . | TGTGCCAGCAGCTTGGCCGGTTGGTATAATTCACCCCTCCACTTT | CASSLAGWYNSPLHF
TRBJ1-1 | . | TRBV18 | . | TGTGCCAGCTCAACCCGGGGTCGGACTGAAGCTTTCTTT | CASSTRGRTEAFF
TRBJ2-7 | TRBD1 | TRBV5-5 | . | TGTGCCAGCAGCCCGACCGGGACAGACTCCTACGAGCAGTACTTC | CASSPTGTDSYEQYF
TRBJ1-1 | . | TRBV6-5 | few | TGTGCCAGCACCACATACCTGAACACTGAAGCTTTCTTT | CASTTYLNTEAFF
TRBJ1-2 | TRBD1 | TRBV5-1 | . | TGCGCCAGCAGCTTGGGACAGGGCGTAGGATTTGGCTACACCTTC | CASSLGQGVGFGYTF
TRBJ1-2 | . | TRBV18 | . | TGTGCCAGCTCACTCATCACCACCCCCGGGGGGAAGGGGGACTATGGCTACACCTTC | CASSLITTPGGKGDYGYTF
TRBJ2-7 | TRBD1 | TRBV5-6 | . | TGTGCCAGCAGCTTGGGACAGGGGAACGACGAGCAGTACTTC | CASSLGQGNDEQYF
TRBJ2-7 | . | TRBV10-3 | . | TGTGCCACCCAACCCGGACAGGGAGGGGGCGAGCAGTACTTC | CATQPGQGGGEQYF
TRBJ2-7 | . | TRBV14 | . | TGTGCCAGCAGTTATTATCGGGCGGGCTACGAGCAGTACTTC | CASSYYRAGYEQYF
TRBJ1-4 | . | TRBV28 | . | TGTGCCAGCAGTTACTCCGAGGAAAAACTGTTTTTT | CASSYSEEKLFF
TRBJ1-4 | . | TRBV19 | . | TGTGCCAGTAGTATAGGGGCTTTTGGGGAAAAACTGTTTTTT | CASSIGAFGEKLFF
TRBJ1-1 | . | TRBV5-1 | once | TGCGCCAGCAGTCGCGGGGGCTTGGCTGAAGCTTTCTTT | CASSRGGLAEAFF
TRBJ1-1 | TRBD1 | TRBV5-5 | . | TGTGCCAGCATAGGACAGGGGACTGAAGCTTTCTTT | CASIGQGTEAFF
TRBJ1-3 | . | TRBV28 | once | TGTGCCAGCAGTTTACCGCAGGGCTCACGAGGAAACACCATATATTTT | CASSLPQGSRGNTIYF
TRBJ2-3 | . | TRBV2 | . | TGTGCCAGCCGGGGATTCACAGATACGCAGTATTTT | CASRGFTDTQYF